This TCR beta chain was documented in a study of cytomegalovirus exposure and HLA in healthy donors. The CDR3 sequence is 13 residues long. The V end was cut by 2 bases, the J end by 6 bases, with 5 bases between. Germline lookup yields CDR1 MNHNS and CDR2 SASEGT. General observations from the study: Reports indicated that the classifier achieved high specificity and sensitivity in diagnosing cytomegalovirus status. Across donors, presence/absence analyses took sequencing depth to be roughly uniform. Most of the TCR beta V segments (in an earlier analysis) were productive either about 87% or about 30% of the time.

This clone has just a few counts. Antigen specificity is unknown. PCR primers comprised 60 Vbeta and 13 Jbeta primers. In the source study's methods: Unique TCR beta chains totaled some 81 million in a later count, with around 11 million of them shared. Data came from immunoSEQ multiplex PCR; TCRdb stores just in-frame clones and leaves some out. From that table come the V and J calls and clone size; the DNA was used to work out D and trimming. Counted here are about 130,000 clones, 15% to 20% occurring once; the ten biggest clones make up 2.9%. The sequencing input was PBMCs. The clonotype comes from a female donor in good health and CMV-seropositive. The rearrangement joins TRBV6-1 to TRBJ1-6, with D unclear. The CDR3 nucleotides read TGTGCCAGCAGTGAAATACTTAATTCACCCCTCCACTTT. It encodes CASSEILNSPLHF.